The 18 T cell receptor beta chains reported below all come from one sample, sequenced in a study of cytotoxic CD8 clonotypes in ibrutinib-treated CLL. Assay: immunoSEQ multiplex PCR; the TCRdb copy retains only in-frame clones and omits some. The sample yields some 140,000 clones, around four fifths seen once. Sample: PBMCs, taken after 24 months of ibrutinib treatment. The receptors stem from a human donor with chronic lymphocytic leukemia.

The chain couples TRBV5-4 to TRBJ2-4, with D tentatively TRBD1 (6 bases). Germline V gives CDR1 SGHNT, CDR2 YYREEE (reference sequence). The CDR3 extends over 15 amino acids. Trimming pared 0 bases from V and 3 bases from J, leaving 10 bases between. In DNA, the CDR3 is TGTGCCAGCAGCTTGGAGGGACATGACAAAAACATTCAGTACTTC. This encodes CASSLEGHDKNIQYF.

This clone came up a few times. This sequence joins TRBV28 and TRBJ1-3; weak D call: TRBD1 (5 bases). CDR1 is MDHEN and CDR2 is SYDVKM in the germline V gene. The CDR3 is 16 amino acids. V was cut by 2 bases and J by 2 bases, with 13 bases left in between. CDR3 protein: CASSLGASVAGNTIYF. The CDR3 nucleotides read TGTGCCAGCAGTTTAGGGGCATCGGTTGCTGGAAACACCATATATTTT.

This rearrangement joins TRBV28 to TRBJ2-1, with 8 bases matching TRBD2. CDR1 is MDHEN and CDR2 is SYDVKM in the germline V gene. This CDR3 has 14 amino acids. After removal of 7 bases from V and 2 bases from J, the junction contained 4 bases not matched to a gene. In DNA form, the CDR3 reads TGTGCCAGCATAGGCGGGGGGCCCTACAATGAGCAGTTCTTC. It encodes CASIGGGPYNEQFF.

The chain recombines TRBV15 with TRBJ1-6; 7 positions match TRBD1. This CDR3 is built from 16 residues. V gave up 7 bases and J gave up 0 bases; unmatched junction bases: 6. The germline gives CDR1 LNHNV, CDR2 YYDKDF (reference sequence). Here the CDR3 DNA reads TGTGCCACCACTGACAGGGCCCGCTCCTATAATTCACCCCTCCACTTT. Protein product: CATTDRARSYNSPLHF. The complete variable domain, with remaining parts taken from reference TRBV15 and TRBJ1-6, reads DAMVIQNPRYQVTQFGKPVTLSCSQTLNHNVMYWYQQKSSQAPKLLFHYYDKDFNNEADTPDNFQSRRPNTSFCFLDIRSPGLGDTAMYLCATTDRARSYNSPLHFGNGTRLTVT.

This chain joins TRBV2 and TRBJ2-5; D gene uncertain. From germline, CDR1 is SNHLY and CDR2 FYNNEI. This CDR3 is 13 amino acids long. With 4 bases removed from V and 5 bases from J, the gap between germline ends came to 11 bases. DNA for the CDR3: TGTGCCAGCAGTGCCCTCCCCGTCGAGACCCAGTACTTC. Translated, it gives CASSALPVETQYF.

The chain couples TRBV10-1 to TRBJ2-3; the match to TRBD2 covers 8 bases. This CDR3 has 14 amino acids. The germline V gene has CDR1 WNHNN and CDR2 SYGVQD (reference sequence). V shed 3 bases and J 4 bases; nucleotides not matched to a gene: 3. CDR3 protein: CASSEGTSSDTQYF. The DNA for the CDR3 is TGCGCCAGCAGTGAAGGGACTAGTTCAGATACGCAGTATTTT.

The gene calls are TRBV6-5 and TRBJ1-5, with no clear D. Trimming left V 7 bases short and J 5 bases short, with 12 bases between. Germline V gives CDR1 MNHEY, CDR2 SVGAGI. The CDR3 contains 13 residues. This CDR3 is CASTPEADQPQHF. In nucleotides, the CDR3 is TGTGCCAGCACCCCTGAGGCGGATCAGCCCCAGCATTTT.

DNA of the CDR3: TGTGCCAGCAGACAGGGGGGGCCCTACACTGAAGCTTTCTTT. It is translated as CASRQGGPYTEAFF. The rearrangement uses TRBV6-1 and TRBJ1-1; TRBD1 matches at 8 bases. V lost 6 bases and J lost 3; bases outside the gene matches: 6. CDR1 and CDR2 (germline): MNHNS, SASEGT. The CDR3 covers 14 residues.

This chain uses TRBV28 with TRBJ1-3; D unclear. CDR1 and CDR2 (germline): MDHEN, SYDVKM. V lost 7 bases, J lost 2 bases, and 12 bases lay in between. The CDR3 is 14 amino acids. The CDR3 nucleotides read TGTGCCAGCATCGCCGACCTGGCTGGAAACACCATATATTTT. It translates to CASIADLAGNTIYF.

The V call is TRBV5-1, the J call TRBJ1-1; possible D gene TRBD1, 5 bases. CDR1 and CDR2 (germline): SGHRS, YFSETQ. The CDR3 contains 15 residues. The ends were cut back, 2 bases at V and 6 bases at J, with 17 bases in the middle. Here the CDR3 DNA reads TGCGCCAGCAGCTTAGGGGCCCTAAGCCAGCCTGAAGCTTTCTTT. This codes for CASSLGALSQPEAFF.

In this sample, this clone turned up a few times. V is TRBV19 and J is TRBJ1-2; the match to TRBD1 covers 9 bases. The CDR3 covers 14 residues. The trim removed 9 bases at V and 4 bases at J, leaving 9 bases unmatched. Germline V CDR1 and CDR2: LNHDA, SQIVND (reference sequence). The CDR3 coding sequence is TGTGCCAGCACCGGGACAGGGACCTTCTATGGCTACACCTTC. Amino acid sequence: CASTGTGTFYGYTF.

This clone showed up just a few times. The rearrangement links TRBV18 to TRBJ2-7; no firm D call. V was clipped by 4 bases and J by 1 base, with 8 bases between them. The CDR3 totals 13 residues. Germline-derived CDR1 and CDR2 are KGHSH and LQKENI. CDR3 coding DNA: TGTGCCAGCTCACAAATAGGTTCCTACGAGCAGTACTTC. Translated: CASSQIGSYEQYF.

The chain combines TRBV4-1 with TRBJ1-1; TRBD1 is a possible D gene (5 bases). Trimming shortened V by 4 bases and J by 5 bases, and 14 bases separated the two germline ends. In germline, CDR1 is MGHRA, CDR2 YSYEKL. The CDR3 runs to 14 residues. This CDR3 is CASSRGTRGTEAFF. The CDR3 region has the DNA TGCGCCAGCAGCCGCGGGACCCGGGGGACTGAAGCTTTCTTT.

The J gene is TRBJ2-5, the V gene TRBV19; D might be TRBD1 (6 bases). Germline CDR1 LNHDA, CDR2 SQIVND (reference sequence). V lost 10 bases and J 7 bases, leaving 22 bases between the germline ends. The CDR3 totals 14 residues. The CDR3 spells CATISTGTRGTQYF. CDR3 nucleotides: TGTGCCACCATCTCGACCGGGACACGGGGGACCCAGTACTTC.

The CDR3 region is CASSHLKYPKTLDYEQYF. CDR3 bases: TGCGCCAGCAGTCACCTCAAATATCCAAAGACCTTGGATTACGAGCAGTACTTC. V and J are TRBV23-1 and TRBJ2-7; D gene uncertain. TRBV23-1 is known as an ORF, though its function is uncertain. The germline V and J ends were trimmed by 3 bases and 4 bases, with 25 bases remaining between them. The CDR3 length is 18 residues.

The chain couples TRBV5-1 to TRBJ1-4; 7 positions match TRBD1. The CDR3 length is 14 residues. The germline gives CDR1 SGHRS, CDR2 YFSETQ. J was trimmed by 8 bases and V by 3 bases; bases with no gene match: 7. This chain's CDR3 is CASSSTGSWEKLFF. CDR3 sequence (DNA): TGCGCCAGCAGCTCGACAGGGTCGTGGGAAAAACTGTTTTTT.

The rearrangement uses TRBV6-1 and TRBJ1-1; D uncertain. This CDR3 comprises 14 residues. V was shortened by 6 bases and J by 3 bases, with 14 bases between the two germline ends. Per germline, CDR1 MNHNS and CDR2 SASEGT. The CDR3 loop is CASSDLEGHTEAFF. CDR3 DNA sequence: TGTGCCAGCAGCGACCTCGAGGGCCACACTGAAGCTTTCTTT.

The chain joins TRBV5-5 to TRBJ1-2; D call uncertain. CDR1 and CDR2 from the germline V gene are SGHKS and YYEKEE (reference sequence). There are 13 residues in the CDR3. Trimming left V 0 bases short and J 5 bases short, with 8 bases between. The CDR3, as DNA: TGTGCCAGCAGCTTGGTCACGGGGTATGGCTACACCTTC. Translation: CASSLVTGYGYTF.